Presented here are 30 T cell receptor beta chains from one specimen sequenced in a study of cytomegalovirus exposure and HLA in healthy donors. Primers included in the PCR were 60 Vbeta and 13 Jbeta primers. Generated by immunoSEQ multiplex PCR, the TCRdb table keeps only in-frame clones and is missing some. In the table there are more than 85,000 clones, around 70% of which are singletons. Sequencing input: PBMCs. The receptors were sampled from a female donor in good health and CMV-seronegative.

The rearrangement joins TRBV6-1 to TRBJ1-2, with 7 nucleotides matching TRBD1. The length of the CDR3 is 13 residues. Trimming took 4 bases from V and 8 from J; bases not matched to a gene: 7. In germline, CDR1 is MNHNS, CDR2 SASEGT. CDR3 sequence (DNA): TGTGCCAGCAGTGGGCTCGACAGGGCCGGCTACACCTTC. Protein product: CASSGLDRAGYTF.

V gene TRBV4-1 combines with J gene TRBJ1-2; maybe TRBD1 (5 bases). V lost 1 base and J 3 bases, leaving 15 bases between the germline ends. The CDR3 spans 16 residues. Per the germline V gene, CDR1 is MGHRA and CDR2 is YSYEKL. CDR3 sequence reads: CASSQAPSGEDYGYTF. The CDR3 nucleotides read TGCGCCAGCAGCCAAGCACCTTCGGGGGAGGACTATGGCTACACCTTC.

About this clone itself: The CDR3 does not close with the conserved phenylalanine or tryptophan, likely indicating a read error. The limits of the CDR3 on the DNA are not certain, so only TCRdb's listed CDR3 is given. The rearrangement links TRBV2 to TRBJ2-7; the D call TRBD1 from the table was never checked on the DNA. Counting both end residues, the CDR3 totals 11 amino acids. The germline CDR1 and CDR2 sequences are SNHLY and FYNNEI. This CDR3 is CASNLGQGFFL.

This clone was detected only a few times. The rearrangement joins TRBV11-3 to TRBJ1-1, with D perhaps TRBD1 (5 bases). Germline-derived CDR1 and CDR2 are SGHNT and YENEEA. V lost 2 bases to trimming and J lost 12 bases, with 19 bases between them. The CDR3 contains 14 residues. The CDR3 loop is CASSLLSGKGETFF. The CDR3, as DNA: TGTGCCAGCAGCTTATTAAGTGGGAAAGGGGAAACTTTCTTT.

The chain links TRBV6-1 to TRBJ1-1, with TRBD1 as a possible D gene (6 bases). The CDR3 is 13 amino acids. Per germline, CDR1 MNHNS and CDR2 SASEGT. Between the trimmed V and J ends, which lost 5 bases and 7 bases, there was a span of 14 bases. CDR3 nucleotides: TGTGCCAGCAGTAGCGACAGGTGGGGTGAAGCTTTCTTT. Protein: CASSSDRWGEAFF.

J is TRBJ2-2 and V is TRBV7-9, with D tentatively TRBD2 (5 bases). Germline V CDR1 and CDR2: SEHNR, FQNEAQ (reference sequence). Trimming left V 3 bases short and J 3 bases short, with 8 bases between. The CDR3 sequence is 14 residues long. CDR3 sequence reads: CASSLGSHTGELFF. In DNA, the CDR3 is TGTGCCAGCAGCTTGGGGAGTCACACCGGGGAGCTGTTTTTT.

The DNA for the CDR3 is TGTGCCAGCAGGAAACGACAGGGAATGGATGGGTATGCAACTAATGAAAAACTGTTTTTT. Protein sequence: CASRKRQGMDGYATNEKLFF. V and J are TRBV2 and TRBJ1-4; TRBD1 agrees at 7 bases. The CDR3 runs 20 residues. Per germline, CDR1 SNHLY and CDR2 FYNNEI. Unmatched junction bases numbered 19, after V lost 6 bases and J lost 0 bases.

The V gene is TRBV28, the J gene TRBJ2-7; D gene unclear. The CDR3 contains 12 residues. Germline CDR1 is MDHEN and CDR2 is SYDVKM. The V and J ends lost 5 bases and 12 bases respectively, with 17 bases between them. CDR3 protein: CASSPRGVYTYF. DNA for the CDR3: TGTGCCAGCAGTCCCCGCGGAGTTTACACGTACTTC.

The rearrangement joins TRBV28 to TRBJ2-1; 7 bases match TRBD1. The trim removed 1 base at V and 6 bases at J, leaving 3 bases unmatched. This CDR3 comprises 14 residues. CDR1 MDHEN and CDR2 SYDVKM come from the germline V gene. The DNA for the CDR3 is TGTGCCAGCAGTTTATTTAGACAGGGCAATGAGCAGTTCTTC. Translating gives CASSLFRQGNEQFF.

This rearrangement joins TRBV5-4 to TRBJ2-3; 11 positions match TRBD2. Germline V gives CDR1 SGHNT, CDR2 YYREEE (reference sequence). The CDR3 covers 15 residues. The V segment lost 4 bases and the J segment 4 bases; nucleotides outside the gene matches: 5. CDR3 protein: CASSLSGGASDTQYF. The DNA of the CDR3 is TGTGCCAGCAGCCTTAGCGGGGGGGCCTCAGATACGCAGTATTTT.

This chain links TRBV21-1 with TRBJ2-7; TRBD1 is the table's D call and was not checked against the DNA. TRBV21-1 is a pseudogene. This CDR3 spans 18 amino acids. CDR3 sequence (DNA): TGTGCCAGCAGCAAAGAGAGTGGCCCGGGACAGGCAAACTACGAGCAGTACTTC. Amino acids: CASSKESGPGQANYEQYF.

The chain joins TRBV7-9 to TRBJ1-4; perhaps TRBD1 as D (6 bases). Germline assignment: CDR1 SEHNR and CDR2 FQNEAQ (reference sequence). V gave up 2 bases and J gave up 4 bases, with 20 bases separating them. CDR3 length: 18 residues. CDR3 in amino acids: CASSLLEWGDRFNEKLFF. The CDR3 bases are TGTGCCAGCAGCTTATTGGAGTGGGGAGACAGGTTTAATGAAAAACTGTTTTTT.

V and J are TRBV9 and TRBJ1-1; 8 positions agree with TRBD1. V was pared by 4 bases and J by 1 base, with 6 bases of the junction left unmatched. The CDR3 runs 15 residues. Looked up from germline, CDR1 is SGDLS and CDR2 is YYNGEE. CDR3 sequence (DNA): TGTGCCAGCAGCCTTACGGGGACAGGGAACACTGAAGCTTTCTTT. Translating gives CASSLTGTGNTEAFF.

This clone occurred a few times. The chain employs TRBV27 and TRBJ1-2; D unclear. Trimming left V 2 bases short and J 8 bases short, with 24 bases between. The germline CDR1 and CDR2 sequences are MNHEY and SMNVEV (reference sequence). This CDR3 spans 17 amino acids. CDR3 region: CASSLTFGVPEDKGYTF. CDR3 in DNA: TGTGCCAGCAGTTTAACCTTCGGGGTTCCTGAAGATAAAGGCTACACCTTC.

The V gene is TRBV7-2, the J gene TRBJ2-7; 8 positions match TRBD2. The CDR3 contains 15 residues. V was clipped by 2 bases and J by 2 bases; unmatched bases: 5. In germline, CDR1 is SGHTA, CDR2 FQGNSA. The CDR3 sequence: CASSLISGGPYEQYF. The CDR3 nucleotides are TGTGCCAGCAGCTTAATCAGCGGGGGCCCCTACGAGCAGTACTTC.

The chain's CDR3 is CASSQSRDSSGANVLTF. In DNA, the CDR3 is TGTGCCAGTAGTCAGAGCAGGGATAGCTCTGGGGCCAACGTCCTGACTTTC. The chain is built from TRBV19 and TRBJ2-6, with D tentatively TRBD1 (5 bases). The V gene lost 5 bases and the J gene lost 0 bases, with 14 bases spanning the gap. The CDR3 totals 17 residues. Per germline, CDR1 LNHDA and CDR2 SQIVND (reference sequence).

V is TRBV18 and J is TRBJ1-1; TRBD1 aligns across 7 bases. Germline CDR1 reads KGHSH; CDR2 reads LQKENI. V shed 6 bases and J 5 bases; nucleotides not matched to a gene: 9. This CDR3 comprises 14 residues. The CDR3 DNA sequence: TGTGCCAGCTCCTCGAAAGGGGGCAAAACTGAAGCTTTCTTT. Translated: CASSSKGGKTEAFF.

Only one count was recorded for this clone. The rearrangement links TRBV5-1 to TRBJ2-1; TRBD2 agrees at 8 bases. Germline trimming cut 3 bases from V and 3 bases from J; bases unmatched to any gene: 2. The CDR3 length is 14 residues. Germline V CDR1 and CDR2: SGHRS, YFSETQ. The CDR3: CASSSSGRYNEQFF. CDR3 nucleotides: TGCGCCAGCAGCTCTAGCGGGCGCTACAATGAGCAGTTCTTC.

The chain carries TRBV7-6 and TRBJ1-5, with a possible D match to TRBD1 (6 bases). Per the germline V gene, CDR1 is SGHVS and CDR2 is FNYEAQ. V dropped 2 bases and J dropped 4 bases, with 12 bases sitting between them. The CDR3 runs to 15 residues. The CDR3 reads CASSLQSGVNQPQHF. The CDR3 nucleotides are TGTGCCAGCAGCTTACAATCAGGGGTAAATCAGCCCCAGCATTTT.

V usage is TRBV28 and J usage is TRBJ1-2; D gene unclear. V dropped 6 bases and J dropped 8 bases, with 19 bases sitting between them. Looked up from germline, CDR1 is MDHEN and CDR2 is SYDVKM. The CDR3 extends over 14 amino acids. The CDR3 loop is CASRNTPEALGYTF. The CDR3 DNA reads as TGTGCCAGCAGGAACACCCCGGAGGCGCTGGGCTACACCTTC.

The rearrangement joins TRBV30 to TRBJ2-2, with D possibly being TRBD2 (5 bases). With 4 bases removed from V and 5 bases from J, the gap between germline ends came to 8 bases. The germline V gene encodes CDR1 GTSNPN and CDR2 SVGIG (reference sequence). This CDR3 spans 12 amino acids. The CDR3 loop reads CAWNGGTGELFF. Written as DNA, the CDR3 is TGTGCCTGGAATGGAGGAACCGGGGAGCTGTTTTTT.

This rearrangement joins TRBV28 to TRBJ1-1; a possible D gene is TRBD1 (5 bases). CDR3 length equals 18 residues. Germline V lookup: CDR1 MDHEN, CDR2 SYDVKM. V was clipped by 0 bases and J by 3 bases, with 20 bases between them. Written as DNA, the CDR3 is TGTGCCAGCAGTTTATGGGAGGGGCGCGGGGTTGGTGACACTGAAGCTTTCTTT. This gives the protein CASSLWEGRGVGDTEAFF.

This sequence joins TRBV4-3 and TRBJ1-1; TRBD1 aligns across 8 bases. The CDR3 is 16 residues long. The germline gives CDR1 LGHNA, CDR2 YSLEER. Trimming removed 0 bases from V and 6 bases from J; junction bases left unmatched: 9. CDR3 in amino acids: CASSQDLTGAIAEAFF. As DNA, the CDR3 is TGCGCCAGCAGCCAAGATTTGACAGGGGCCATCGCTGAAGCTTTCTTT.

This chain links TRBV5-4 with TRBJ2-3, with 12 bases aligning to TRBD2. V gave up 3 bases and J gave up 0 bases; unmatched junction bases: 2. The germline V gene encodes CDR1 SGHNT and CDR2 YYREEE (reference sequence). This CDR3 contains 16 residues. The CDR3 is CASSSGTSGSTDTQYF. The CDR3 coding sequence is TGTGCCAGCAGCTCAGGGACTAGCGGGAGCACAGATACGCAGTATTTT.

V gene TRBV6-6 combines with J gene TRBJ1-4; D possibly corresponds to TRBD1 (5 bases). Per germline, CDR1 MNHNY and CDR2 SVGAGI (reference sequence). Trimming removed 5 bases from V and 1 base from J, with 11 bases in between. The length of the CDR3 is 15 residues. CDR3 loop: CASSPRQQTNEKLFF. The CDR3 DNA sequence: TGTGCCAGCAGTCCTAGACAGCAAACTAATGAAAAACTGTTTTTT.

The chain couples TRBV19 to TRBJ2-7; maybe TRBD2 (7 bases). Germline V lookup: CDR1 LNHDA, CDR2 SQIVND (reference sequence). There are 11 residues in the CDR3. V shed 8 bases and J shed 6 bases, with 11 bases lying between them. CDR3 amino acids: CASCGGAEQYF. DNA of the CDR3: TGTGCCAGTTGTGGGGGGGCCGAGCAGTACTTC.

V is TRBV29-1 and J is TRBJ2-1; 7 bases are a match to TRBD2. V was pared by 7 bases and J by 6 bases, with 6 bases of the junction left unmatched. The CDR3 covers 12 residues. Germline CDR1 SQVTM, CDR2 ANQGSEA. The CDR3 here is CSASGGFNEQFF. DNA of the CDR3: TGCAGCGCTAGCGGAGGGTTCAATGAGCAGTTCTTC.

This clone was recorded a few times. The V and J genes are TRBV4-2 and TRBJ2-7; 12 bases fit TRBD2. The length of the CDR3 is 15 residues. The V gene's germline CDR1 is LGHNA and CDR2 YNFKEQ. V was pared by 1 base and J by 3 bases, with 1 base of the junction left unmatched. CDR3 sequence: CASSQGLAGDYEQYF. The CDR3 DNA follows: TGTGCCAGCAGCCAAGGACTAGCGGGAGACTACGAGCAGTACTTC.

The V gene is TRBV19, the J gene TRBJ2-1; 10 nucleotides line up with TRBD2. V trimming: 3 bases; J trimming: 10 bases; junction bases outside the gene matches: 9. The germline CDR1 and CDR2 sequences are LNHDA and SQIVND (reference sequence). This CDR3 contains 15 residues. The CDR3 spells CASSIPLAGAQEQFF. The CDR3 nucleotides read TGTGCCAGTAGTATCCCGCTAGCGGGGGCACAGGAGCAGTTCTTC.

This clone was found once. CDR3 loop: CAISEGSRGNSPLHF. The CDR3 nucleotides read TGTGCCATCAGTGAGGGCAGTCGGGGGAATTCACCCCTCCACTTT. The rearrangement joins TRBV10-3 to TRBJ1-6, with D perhaps TRBD1 (5 bases). This CDR3 spans 15 amino acids. CDR1 and CDR2 (germline): ENHRY, SYGVKD. Trimming removed 2 bases from V and 7 bases from J, with 12 bases in between.